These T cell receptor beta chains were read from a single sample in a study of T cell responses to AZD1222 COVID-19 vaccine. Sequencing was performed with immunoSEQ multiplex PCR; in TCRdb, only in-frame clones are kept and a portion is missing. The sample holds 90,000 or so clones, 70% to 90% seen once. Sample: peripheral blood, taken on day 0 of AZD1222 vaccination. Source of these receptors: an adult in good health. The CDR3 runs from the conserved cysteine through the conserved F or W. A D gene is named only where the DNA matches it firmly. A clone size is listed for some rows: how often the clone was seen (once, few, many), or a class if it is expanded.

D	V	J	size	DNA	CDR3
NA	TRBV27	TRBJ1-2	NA	TGTGCCAGCAGTTCAGATCCAGGGGCTGGCTACACCTTC	CASSSDPGAGYTF
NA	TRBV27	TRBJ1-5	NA	TGTGCCAGCAGTTCGGGGTTCAATCAGCCCCAGCATTTT	CASSSGFNQPQHF
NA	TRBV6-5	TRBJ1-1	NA	TGTGCCAGCAGTTACCGGGGAGATGGAGCTTTCTTT	CASSYRGDGAFF
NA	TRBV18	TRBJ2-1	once	TGTGCCAGCTCACCACCTGCCAGCCGCAATGAGCAGTTCTTC	CASSPPASRNEQFF
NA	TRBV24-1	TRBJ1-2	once	TGTGCCACCAGTGACCAGGGGTATGGCTACACCTTC	CATSDQGYGYTF
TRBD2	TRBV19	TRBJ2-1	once	TGTGCCAGTAGTATAGATAGCGGGACTGCCTACAATGAGCAGTTCTTC	CASSIDSGTAYNEQFF
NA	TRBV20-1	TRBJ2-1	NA	TGCAGTGCTAGAGTGATCCATGAGCAGTTCTTC	CSARVIHEQFF
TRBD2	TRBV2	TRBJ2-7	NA	TGTGCCAGCCGGCTAGCGGGGGGCGAGCAGTACTTC	CASRLAGGEQYF
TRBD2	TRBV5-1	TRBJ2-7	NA	TGCGCCAGCAGACGGACTAGCGGGGGAACCTACGAGCAGTACTTC	CASRRTSGGTYEQYF
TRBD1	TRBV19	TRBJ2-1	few	TGTGCCAGTAGTGGGGACAGGGGGAGAGATGAGCAGTTCTTC	CASSGDRGRDEQFF
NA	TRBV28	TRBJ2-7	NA	TGTGCCACCCGCGGGATAAGCTACGAGCAGTACTTC	CATRGISYEQYF
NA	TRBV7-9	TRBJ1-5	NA	TGTGCCAGCAGCCGGGGGGGCCCTAATCAGCCCCAGCATTTT	CASSRGGPNQPQHF
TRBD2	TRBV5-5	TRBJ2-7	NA	TGTGCCAGCAGCCCCCGTTTTGGGGGGGAGGACCTCTACGAGCAGTACTTC	CASSPRFGGEDLYEQYF
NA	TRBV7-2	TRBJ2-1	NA	TGTGCCAGCAGCTCGGGAGCGTACAATGAGCAGTTCTTC	CASSSGAYNEQFF
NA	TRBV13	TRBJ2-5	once	TGTGCCAGCAGCTACCAGGGACAAGAGACCCAGTACTTC	CASSYQGQETQYF
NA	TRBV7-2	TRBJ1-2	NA	TGTGCCAGCAGCCCCCACCTTTCAGGTGCCCTTGGCTACACCTTC	CASSPHLSGALGYTF
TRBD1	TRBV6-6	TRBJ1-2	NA	TGTGCCAGCAGTCAGGACAGGGTACTCGAGGGCTACACCTTC	CASSQDRVLEGYTF
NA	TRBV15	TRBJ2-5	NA	TGTGCCACCAGCAGAGATCTGGGGGCCGAGAAGACCCAGTACTTC	CATSRDLGAEKTQYF
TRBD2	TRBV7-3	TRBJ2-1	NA	TGTGCCAGCAGCTCCGGACTAGCCCCCTACAATGAGCAGTTCTTC	CASSSGLAPYNEQFF
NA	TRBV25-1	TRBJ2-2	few	TGTGCCAGCAGTGACCCCAGCAGGGGAAACACCGGGGAGCTGTTTTTT	CASSDPSRGNTGELFF
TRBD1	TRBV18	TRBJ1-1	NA	TGTGCCAGCTCACTCACCGGGACAGGGGATGCTGGCACTGAAGCTTTCTTT	CASSLTGTGDAGTEAFF
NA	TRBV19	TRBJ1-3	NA	TGTGCCAGTAGTCTCACACCCGACTCTGGAAACACCATATATTTT	CASSLTPDSGNTIYF
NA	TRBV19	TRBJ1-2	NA	TGTGCCAGTAGTCCCGGGCGAGATGGCTACACCTTC	CASSPGRDGYTF
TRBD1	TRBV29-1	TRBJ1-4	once	TGCAGCGCAATGAACGACAGGGAAACGACTAATGAAAAACTGTTTTTT	CSAMNDRETTNEKLFF
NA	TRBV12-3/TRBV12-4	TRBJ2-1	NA	TGTGCCAGCAGTTTAGATGGACATGGTGAGCAGTTCTTC	CASSLDGHGEQFF
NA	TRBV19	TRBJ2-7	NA	TGTGCCAGTAGTCCGAGACAGAGTTTAAACGAGCAGTACTTC	CASSPRQSLNEQYF
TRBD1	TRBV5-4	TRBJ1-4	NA	TGTGCCAGCAGCCCGGGGACAGGGGGCGCGTCTGGGGAAAAACTGTTTTTT	CASSPGTGGASGEKLFF
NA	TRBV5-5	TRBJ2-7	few	TGTGCCAGCAGCTTGAGTAACGTGGCGAGCGAGCAGTACTTC	CASSLSNVASEQYF
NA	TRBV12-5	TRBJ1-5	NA	TGTGCTAGTACCCTCTCTAGCAATCAGCCCCAGCATTTT	CASTLSSNQPQHF
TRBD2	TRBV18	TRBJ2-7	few	TGTGCCAGCTCACCACGACGGACTAGCGTCTTCTCCTACGAGCAGTACTTC	CASSPRRTSVFSYEQYF
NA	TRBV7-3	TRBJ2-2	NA	TGTGCCAGCAGCTTAACCCCGGGGGTGAACACCGGGGAGCTGTTTTTT	CASSLTPGVNTGELFF
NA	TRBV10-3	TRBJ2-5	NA	TGTGCCATCAGTCCAGATAATTCTAAAGAGACCCAGTACTTC	CAISPDNSKETQYF
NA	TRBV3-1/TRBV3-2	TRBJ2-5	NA	TGTGCCAGCAGCCAAGAGGGGGTCGGGGAAGAGACCCAGTACTTC	CASSQEGVGEETQYF
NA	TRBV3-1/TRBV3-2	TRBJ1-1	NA	TGTGCCAGCAGCCCCACCGGGAACACTGAAGCTTTCTTT	CASSPTGNTEAFF
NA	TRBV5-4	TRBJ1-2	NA	TGTGCCAGCAGCTTGGGGGGGAGACTCATAGCTAACTATGGCTACACCTTC	CASSLGGRLIANYGYTF
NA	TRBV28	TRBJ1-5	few	TGTGCCAGCAGTAAGTCGCAGGGGTTTAATCAGCCCCAGCATTTT	CASSKSQGFNQPQHF
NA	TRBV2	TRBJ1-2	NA	TGTGCCAGCAGTGAAGCGCTAGGGGTAGGCTACACCTTC	CASSEALGVGYTF
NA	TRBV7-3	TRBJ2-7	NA	TGTGCCAGCAGCCCAGGACCCAGTGGCGAGCAGTACTTC	CASSPGPSGEQYF
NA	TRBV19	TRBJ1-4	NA	TGTGCCAGTAGTGAGGGACGGGAGTTCGAAAAACTGTTTTTT	CASSEGREFEKLFF
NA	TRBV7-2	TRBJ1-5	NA	TGTGCCAGCAGCTTAGCCAGCAGGCAGCCCCAGCATTTT	CASSLASRQPQHF
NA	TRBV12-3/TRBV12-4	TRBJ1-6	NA	TGTGCCAGCAGTGGAAGGTTATCACCCCTCCACTTT	CASSGRLSPLHF
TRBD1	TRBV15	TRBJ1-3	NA	TGTGCCACCAGCGGGGGACAGTCCTACTCTGGAAACACCATATATTTT	CATSGGQSYSGNTIYF
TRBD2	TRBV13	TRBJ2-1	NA	TGTGCCAGCAGCTCCCTAGGTGGGCGGGGGGGCTACAATGAGCAGTTCTTC	CASSSLGGRGGYNEQFF
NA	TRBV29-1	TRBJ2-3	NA	TGCAGCGTTGAACCGGGTACCACAGATACGCAGTATTTT	CSVEPGTTDTQYF
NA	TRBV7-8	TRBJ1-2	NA	TGTGCCAGCAGCCCAGACTGGACGTCTAACTATGGCTACACCTTC	CASSPDWTSNYGYTF
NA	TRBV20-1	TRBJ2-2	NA	TGCAGTGCTAGTATCCCGAACACCGGGGAGCTGTTTTTT	CSASIPNTGELFF
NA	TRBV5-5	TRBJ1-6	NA	TGTGCCAGCAGCTTGAGCCGTGGCTGGACCGGTTCACCCCTCCACTTT	CASSLSRGWTGSPLHF